The clone carrying this TCR beta chain has only a few counts. Antigen unknown. The CDR3 extends over 14 amino acids. These data belong to a study of identical twins' blood T cells. Study-level findings and limits: Twins shared about as many clonotypes as their cloneset sizes predicted. Abundant TCRbeta CDR3s overlapped more between twins than with unrelated donors.

The donors were healthy female monozygous twins, three pairs in total. Reared together, all three twin pairs probably met the same infectious agents and vaccines. TCRdb reanalysed the 5' RACE reads using MiXCR and keeps one entry per CDR3 protein. This table holds fewer than 450,000 distinct CDR3 sequences, roughly 31% found once. The V call is TRBV21-1, the J call TRBJ1-5. TRBV21-1 represents a pseudogene. This clonotype originated in a woman between 18 and 55 years old in good health. The material sequenced was PBMCs. CDR3 sequence reads: CASTPPISNQPQHF. As DNA, the CDR3 is TGTGCCAGCACCCCTCCAATTAGCAATCAGCCCCAGCATTTT.